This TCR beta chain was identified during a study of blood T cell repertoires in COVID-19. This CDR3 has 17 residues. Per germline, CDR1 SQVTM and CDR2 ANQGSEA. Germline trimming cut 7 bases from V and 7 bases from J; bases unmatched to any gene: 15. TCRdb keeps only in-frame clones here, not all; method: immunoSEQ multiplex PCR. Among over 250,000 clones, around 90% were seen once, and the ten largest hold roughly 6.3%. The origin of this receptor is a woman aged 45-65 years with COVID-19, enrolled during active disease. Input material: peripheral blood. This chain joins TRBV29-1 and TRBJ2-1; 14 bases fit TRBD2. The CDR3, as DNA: TGCAGCGCAACTGTCGGACTAGCGGGAGGTATAGGTAATGAGCAGTTCTTC. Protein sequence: CSATVGLAGGIGNEQFF.